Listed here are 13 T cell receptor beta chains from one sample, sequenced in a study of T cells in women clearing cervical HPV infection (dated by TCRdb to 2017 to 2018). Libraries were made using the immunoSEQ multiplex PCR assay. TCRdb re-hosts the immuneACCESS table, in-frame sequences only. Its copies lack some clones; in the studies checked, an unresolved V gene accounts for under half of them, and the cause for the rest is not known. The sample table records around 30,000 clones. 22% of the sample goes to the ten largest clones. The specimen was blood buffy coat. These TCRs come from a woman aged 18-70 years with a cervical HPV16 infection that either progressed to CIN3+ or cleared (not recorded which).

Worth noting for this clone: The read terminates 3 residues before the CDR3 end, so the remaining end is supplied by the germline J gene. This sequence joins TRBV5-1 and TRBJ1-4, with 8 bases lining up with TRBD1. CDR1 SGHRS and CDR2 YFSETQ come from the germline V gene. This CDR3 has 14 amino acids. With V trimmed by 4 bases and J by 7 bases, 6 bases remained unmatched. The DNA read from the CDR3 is TGCGCCAGCAGCCAAACAGGGGGAATTGAAAAA. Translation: CASSQTGGIEK. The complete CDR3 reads CASSQTGGIEKLFF.

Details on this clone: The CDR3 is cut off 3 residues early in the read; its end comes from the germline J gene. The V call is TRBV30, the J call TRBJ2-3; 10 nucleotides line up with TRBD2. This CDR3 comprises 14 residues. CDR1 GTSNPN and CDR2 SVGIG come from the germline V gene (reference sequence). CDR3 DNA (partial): TGTGCCTGGACTAGCGGGGGATTACAAGAGACG. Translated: CAWTSGGLQET. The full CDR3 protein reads CAWTSGGLQETQYF.

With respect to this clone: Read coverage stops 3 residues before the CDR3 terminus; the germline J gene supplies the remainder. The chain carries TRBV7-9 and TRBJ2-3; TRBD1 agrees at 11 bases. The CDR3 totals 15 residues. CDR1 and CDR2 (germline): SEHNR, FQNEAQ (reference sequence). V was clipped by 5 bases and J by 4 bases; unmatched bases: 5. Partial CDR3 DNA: TGTGCCAGCAGCCCGGGACAGGGGGTACCAGATACG. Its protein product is CASSPGQGVPDT. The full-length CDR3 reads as CASSPGQGVPDTQYF.

Partial CDR3 DNA: TGTGCCAGCAGGAGCGGGAGGGCCTATGAG. Its protein is CASRSGRAYE. The entire CDR3 protein reads CASRSGRAYEQFF. V usage is TRBV6-2 or TRBV6-3 and J usage is TRBJ2-1, with 10 bases identical to TRBD2. With the read ending 3 residues before the CDR3 end, the germline J gene is used to fill in that end. Losses at the gene ends were 6 bases for V and 8 bases for J; bases not matched to a gene: 4. CDR1 and CDR2 from the germline V gene are MNHEY and SVGEGT. The CDR3 has 13 amino acids.

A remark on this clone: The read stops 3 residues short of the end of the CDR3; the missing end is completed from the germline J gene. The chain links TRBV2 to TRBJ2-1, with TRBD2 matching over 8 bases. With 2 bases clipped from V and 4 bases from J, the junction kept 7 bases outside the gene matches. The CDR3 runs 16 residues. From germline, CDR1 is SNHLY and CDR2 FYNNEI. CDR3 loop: CASSEHVAGSYNEQFF. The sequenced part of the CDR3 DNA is TGTGCCAGCAGTGAACACGTAGCGGGATCATACAATGAG.

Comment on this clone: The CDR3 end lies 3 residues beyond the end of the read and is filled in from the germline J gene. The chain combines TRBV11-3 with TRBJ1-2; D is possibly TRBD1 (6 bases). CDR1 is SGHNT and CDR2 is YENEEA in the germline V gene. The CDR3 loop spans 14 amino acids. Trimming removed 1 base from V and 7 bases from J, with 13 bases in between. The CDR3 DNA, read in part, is TGTGCCAGCAGCTTAGGACAGGTTTCCGGTGGC. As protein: CASSLGQVSGG. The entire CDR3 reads CASSLGQVSGGYTF. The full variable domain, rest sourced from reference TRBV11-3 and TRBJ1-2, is EAGVVQSPRYKIIEKKQPVAFWCNPISGHNTLYWYLQNLGQGPELLIRYENEEAVDDSQLPKDRFSAERLKGVDSTLKIQPAELGDSAVYLCASSLGQVSGGYTFGSGTRLTVV.

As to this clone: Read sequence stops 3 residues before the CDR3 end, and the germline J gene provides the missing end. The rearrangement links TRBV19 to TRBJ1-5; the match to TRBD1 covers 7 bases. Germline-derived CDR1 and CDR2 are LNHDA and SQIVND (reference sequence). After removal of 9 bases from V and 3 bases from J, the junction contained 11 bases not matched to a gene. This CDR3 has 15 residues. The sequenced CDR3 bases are TGTGCCAGCCCACCCGGGACAGCAAACAATCAGCCC. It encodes CASPPGTANNQP. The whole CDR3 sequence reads CASPPGTANNQPQHF.

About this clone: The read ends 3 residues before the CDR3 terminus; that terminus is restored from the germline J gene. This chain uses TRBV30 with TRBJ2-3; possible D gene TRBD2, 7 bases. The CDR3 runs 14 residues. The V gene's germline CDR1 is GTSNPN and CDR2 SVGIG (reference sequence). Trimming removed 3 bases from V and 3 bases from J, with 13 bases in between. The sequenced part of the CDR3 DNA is TGTGCCTGGAGCAGAGGGGGAGGGACAGATACG. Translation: CAWSRGGGTDT. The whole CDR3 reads CAWSRGGGTDTQYF.

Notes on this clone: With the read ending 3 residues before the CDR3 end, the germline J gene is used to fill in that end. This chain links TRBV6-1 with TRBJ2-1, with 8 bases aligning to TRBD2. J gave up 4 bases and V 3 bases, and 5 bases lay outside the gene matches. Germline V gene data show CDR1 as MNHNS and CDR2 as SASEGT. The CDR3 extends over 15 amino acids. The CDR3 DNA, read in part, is TGTGCCAGCAGTGAGTTGTTAGCGGGGTACAATGAG. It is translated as CASSELLAGYNE. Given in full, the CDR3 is CASSELLAGYNEQFF.

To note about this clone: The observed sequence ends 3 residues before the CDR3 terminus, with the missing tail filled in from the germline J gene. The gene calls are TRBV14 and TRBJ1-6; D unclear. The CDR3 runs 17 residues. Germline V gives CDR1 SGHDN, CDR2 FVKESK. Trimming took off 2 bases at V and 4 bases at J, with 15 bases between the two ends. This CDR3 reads CASSQFPKPGYNSPLHF. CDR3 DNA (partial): TGTGCCAGCAGCCAATTTCCTAAGCCGGGGTATAATTCACCC.

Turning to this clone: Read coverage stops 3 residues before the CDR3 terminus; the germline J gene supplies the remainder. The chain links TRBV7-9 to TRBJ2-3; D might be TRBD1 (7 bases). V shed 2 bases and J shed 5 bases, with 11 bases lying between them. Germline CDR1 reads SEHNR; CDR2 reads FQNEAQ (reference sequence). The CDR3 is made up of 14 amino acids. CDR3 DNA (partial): TGTGCCAGCAGCTTAAACAGGGGAGGAGATACG. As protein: CASSLNRGGDT. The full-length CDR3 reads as CASSLNRGGDTQYF.

CDR3 protein: CASSPSGIDEQFF. The CDR3 DNA, read in part, is TGCGCCAGCAGCCCTAGCGGGATTGATGAG. This chain connects TRBV5-1 to TRBJ2-1, with 9 bases matching TRBD2. The observed sequence ends 3 residues before the CDR3 terminus, with the missing tail filled in from the germline J gene. The V and J ends lost 4 bases and 8 bases, in that order; junction bases with no gene match: 4. Germline assignment: CDR1 SGHRS and CDR2 YFSETQ. There are 13 residues in the CDR3.

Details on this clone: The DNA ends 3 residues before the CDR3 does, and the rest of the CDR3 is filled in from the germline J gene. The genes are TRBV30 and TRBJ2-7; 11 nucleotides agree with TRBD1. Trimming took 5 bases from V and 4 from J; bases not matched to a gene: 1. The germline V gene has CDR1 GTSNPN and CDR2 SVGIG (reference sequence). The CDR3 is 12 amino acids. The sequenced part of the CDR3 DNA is TGTGCCTGGCGGGACAGGGGGTACGAG. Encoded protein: CAWRDRGYE. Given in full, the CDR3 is CAWRDRGYEQYF.